The sequence of this TCR beta chain was determined in a study of T cells in Graves' hyperthyroidism and ophthalmopathy. Across the whole study: The authors collected peripheral blood at initial diagnosis, before any treatment. Study-wide results and caveats: Most expanded thyroid clonotypes above 0.001 also appeared in blood.

Patients were excluded for uncontrolled infection, other autoimmune disease, pregnancy or lactation. Thyroid ultrasound and orbital computed tomography, with clinical symptoms and serum thyroxine and TRAb, informed diagnoses. This clonotype was seen a handful of times. Its antigen is not identified. There are 13 residues in the CDR3. Deletions cut 4 bases from V and 6 bases from J, with 13 bases between. Germline CDR1 SEHNR, CDR2 FQNEAQ (reference sequence). Amplified TCR beta CDR3 regions came from RNA transcripts. The HTBI primer set served for first-round RT-PCR of the TCR CDR3. MiXCR was run by TCRdb on the multiplex PCR reads, yielding one entry per CDR3 protein. Counted here are 300,000 to 450,000 distinct CDR3 sequences, 20% to 25% occurring once; the ten biggest clones make up 73%.

The chain joins TRBV7-9 to TRBJ2-7; perhaps D is TRBD1 or TRBD2 (6 bases each). Sequencing was carried out using blood. This clonotype was obtained from a man aged 45 to 65 with Graves' hyperthyroidism. DNA of the CDR3: TGTGCCAGCAGCTCGGGGGCCTTCCTCGAGCAGTACTTC. Its protein product is CASSSGAFLEQYF.